This is a list of T cell receptor beta chains from one sample in a study of T cell changes during pregnancy in multiple sclerosis. Measured with immunoSEQ multiplex PCR; TCRdb has only the in-frame clones, and not every one. Of tens of thousands of clones detected, roughly 87% appear once; the ten largest clones hold around 8.2%. The starting material was CD8+ T cells from peripheral blood mononuclear cells, obtained before pregnancy. The source is a female donor with multiple sclerosis, enrolled in a pregnancy study. The conserved cysteine and the conserved F or W are not part of the CDR3 here.

v_call: TRBV4-1; j_call: TRBJ1-1; cdr3_aa: ASSQEIGYTEAF
v_call: TRBV6-1; j_call: TRBJ1-1; cdr3_aa: ASTPGAGTEAF
v_call: TRBV4-1; j_call: TRBJ2-7; cdr3_aa: ASSSLDGGYEQY
v_call: TRBV7-8; j_call: TRBJ2-2; cdr3_aa: ASSPTANTGELF
v_call: TRBV6-1; j_call: TRBJ2-2; cdr3_aa: ASSEGTSGDTGELF
v_call: TRBV27; j_call: TRBJ1-1; cdr3_aa: ASSLSQGFGAF
v_call: TRBV6-1; j_call: TRBJ2-1; cdr3_aa: ASSSGESKGDEQF
v_call: TRBV5-6; j_call: TRBJ2-7; cdr3_aa: ASSLVRGANSYEQY
v_call: TRBV27; j_call: TRBJ1-1; cdr3_aa: ASSLRWSTEAF
v_call: TRBV7-9; j_call: TRBJ1-1; cdr3_aa: ASSLGTGGEAF
v_call: TRBV13; j_call: TRBJ2-3; cdr3_aa: ASSSHPGESRTYTQY
v_call: TRBV27; j_call: TRBJ2-5; cdr3_aa: ASSSFSGAGGAAQY
v_call: TRBV29-1; j_call: TRBJ2-1; cdr3_aa: SVEPGQGYNEQF
v_call: TRBV6-6; j_call: TRBJ2-5; cdr3_aa: ASSNSGLQETQY
v_call: TRBV7-8; j_call: TRBJ1-1; cdr3_aa: ASSLSGSNTEAF
v_call: TRBV5-6; j_call: TRBJ1-2; cdr3_aa: ASSLGQGAGGYT
v_call: TRBV11-2; j_call: TRBJ2-6; cdr3_aa: ASSLVLGAGANVLT
v_call: TRBV27; j_call: TRBJ1-2; cdr3_aa: ASSLPGGGGYT
v_call: TRBV5-6; j_call: NA; cdr3_aa: ASSLVTAGLQGEQY
v_call: TRBV5-4; j_call: TRBJ2-7; cdr3_aa: ASHAGQGYEQY
v_call: TRBV27; j_call: TRBJ2-4; cdr3_aa: ASSSDMGKNIQY
v_call: TRBV7-9; j_call: TRBJ2-7; cdr3_aa: ASSHSGSYEQY
v_call: TRBV27; j_call: TRBJ1-2; cdr3_aa: ASSPGQGYGYT
v_call: TRBV18; j_call: TRBJ2-7; cdr3_aa: ASSPGTDEQY